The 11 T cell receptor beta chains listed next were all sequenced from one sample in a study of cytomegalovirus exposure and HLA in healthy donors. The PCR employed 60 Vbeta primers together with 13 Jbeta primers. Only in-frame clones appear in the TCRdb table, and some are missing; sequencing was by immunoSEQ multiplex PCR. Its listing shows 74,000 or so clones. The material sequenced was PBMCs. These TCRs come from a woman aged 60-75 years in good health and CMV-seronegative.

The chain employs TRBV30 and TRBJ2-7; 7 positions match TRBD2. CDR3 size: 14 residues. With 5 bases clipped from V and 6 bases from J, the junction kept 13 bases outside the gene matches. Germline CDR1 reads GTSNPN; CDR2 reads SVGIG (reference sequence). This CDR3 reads CAWGRASGGVEQYF. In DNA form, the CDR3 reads TGTGCCTGGGGGAGGGCTAGCGGCGGGGTCGAGCAGTACTTC. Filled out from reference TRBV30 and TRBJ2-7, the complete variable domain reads SQTIHQWPATLVQPVGSPLSLECTVEGTSNPNLYWYRQAAGRGLQLLFYSVGIGQISSEVPQNLSASRPQDRQFILSSKKLLLSDSGFYLCAWGRASGGVEQYFGPGTRLTVT.

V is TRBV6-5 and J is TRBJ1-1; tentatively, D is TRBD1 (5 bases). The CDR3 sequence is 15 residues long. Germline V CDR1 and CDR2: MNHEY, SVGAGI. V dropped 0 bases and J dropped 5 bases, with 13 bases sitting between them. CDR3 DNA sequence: TGTGCCAGCAGTTACTCAGGGGCCCTTAGGACTGAAGCTTTCTTT. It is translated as CASSYSGALRTEAFF.

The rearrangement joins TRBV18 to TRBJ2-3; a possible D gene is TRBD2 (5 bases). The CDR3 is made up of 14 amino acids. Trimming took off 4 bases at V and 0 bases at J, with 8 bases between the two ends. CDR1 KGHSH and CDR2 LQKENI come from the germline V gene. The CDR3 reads CASSRGSSTDTQYF. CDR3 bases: TGTGCCAGCTCACGAGGGTCTAGCACAGATACGCAGTATTTT.

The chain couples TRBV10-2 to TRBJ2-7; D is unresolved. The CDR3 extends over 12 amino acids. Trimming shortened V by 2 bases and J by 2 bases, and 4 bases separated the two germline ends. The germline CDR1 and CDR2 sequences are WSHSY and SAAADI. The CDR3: CASSEAAYEQYF. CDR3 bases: TGCGCCAGCAGTGAGGCAGCCTACGAGCAGTACTTC.

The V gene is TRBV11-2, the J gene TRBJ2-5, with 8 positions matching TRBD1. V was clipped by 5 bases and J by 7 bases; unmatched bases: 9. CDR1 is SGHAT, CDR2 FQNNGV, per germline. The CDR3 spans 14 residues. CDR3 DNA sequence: TGTGCCAGCAGCCGGGCGGCAGGGGGCGGGACCCAGTACTTC. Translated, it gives CASSRAAGGGTQYF.

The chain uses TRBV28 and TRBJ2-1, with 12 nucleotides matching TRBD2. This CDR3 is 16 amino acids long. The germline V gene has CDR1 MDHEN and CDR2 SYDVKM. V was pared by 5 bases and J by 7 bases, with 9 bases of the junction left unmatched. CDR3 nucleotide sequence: TGTGCCAGCAGTCGGGCGGGACTAGCGGGCCCAAATGAGCAGTTCTTC. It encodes CASSRAGLAGPNEQFF.

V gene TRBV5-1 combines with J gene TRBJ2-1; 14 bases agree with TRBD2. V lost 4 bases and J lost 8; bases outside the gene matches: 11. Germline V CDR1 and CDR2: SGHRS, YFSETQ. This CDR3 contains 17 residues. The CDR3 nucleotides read TGCGCCAGCAGCCGCAAGACTAGCGGGAGGGCCGAGGATGAGCAGTTCTTC. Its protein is CASSRKTSGRAEDEQFF.

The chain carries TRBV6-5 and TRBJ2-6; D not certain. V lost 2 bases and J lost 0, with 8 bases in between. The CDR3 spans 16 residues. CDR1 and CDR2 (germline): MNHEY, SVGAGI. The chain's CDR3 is CASSYLAVSGANVLTF. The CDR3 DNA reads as TGTGCCAGCAGTTACCTCGCGGTCTCTGGGGCCAACGTCCTGACTTTC.

CDR3 coding DNA: TGTGCCAGCTCACCACGTCGTAGCGGGAGTCCCGGGGAGCTGTTTTTT. This codes for CASSPRRSGSPGELFF. The rearrangement uses TRBV18 and TRBJ2-2; 9 positions agree with TRBD2. Germline CDR1 is KGHSH and CDR2 is LQKENI. The CDR3 has 16 amino acids. The junction had 6 bases not matched to a gene; V was cut back by 1 base and J by 6 bases. The whole variable domain, filled in from reference TRBV18 and TRBJ2-2, reads NAGVMQNPRHLVRRRGQEARLRCSPMKGHSHVYWYRQLPEEGLKFMVYLQKENIIDESGMPKERFSAEFPKEGPSILRIQQVVRGDSAAYFCASSPRRSGSPGELFFGEGSRLTVL.

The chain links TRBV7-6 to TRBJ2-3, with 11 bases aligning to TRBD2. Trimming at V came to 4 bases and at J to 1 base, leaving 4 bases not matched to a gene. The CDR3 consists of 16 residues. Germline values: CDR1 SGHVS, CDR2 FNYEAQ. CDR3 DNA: TGTGCCAGCAGCTCTTCTAGCGGGGGGCGCACAGATACGCAGTATTTT. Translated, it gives CASSSSSGGRTDTQYF.

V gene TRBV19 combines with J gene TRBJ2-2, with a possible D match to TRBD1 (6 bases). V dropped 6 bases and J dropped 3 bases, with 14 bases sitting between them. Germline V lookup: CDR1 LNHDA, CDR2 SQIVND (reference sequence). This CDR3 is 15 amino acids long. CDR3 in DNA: TGTGCCAGTAGGGACGGGACACTTTACACCGGGGAGCTGTTTTTT. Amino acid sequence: CASRDGTLYTGELFF.